This T cell receptor (beta chain) was recovered during a study of identical twins. Between the trimmed V and J ends, which lost 4 bases and 2 bases, there was a span of 11 bases. The CDR3 runs 14 residues. The germline gives CDR1 SEHNR, CDR2 FQNEAQ (reference sequence). Overall study results and limits: Memory repertoires showed no such pattern, whereas abundant cord blood beta clonotypes carried fewer insertions. Modelling approaches yielded underestimates of out-of-frame TCR alpha sharing between monozygotic twins.

The cDNA had a unique molecular identifier and a template-switch universal primer site. MiXCR, applied by TCRdb to the 5' RACE reads, yields one record per CDR3 protein. The table shows fewer than 650,000 distinct CDR3 sequences, with 9.6% occurring only once. This clonotype occurred a few times. The target antigen is unknown. Another study also made use of these data, one on yellow fever vaccine responses in identical twins. From that second work: Twins reportedly mounted vaccine T cell responses that seemed partly convergent, partly personalized.

The sequence came from a woman aged 18-29 years in good health. The source material was PBMCs. The chain employs TRBV7-9 and TRBJ2-5; possibly TRBD1 or TRBD2 for D (5 bases each). DNA for the CDR3: TGTGCCAGCAGCTCGGGGCAATCTCAAGAGACCCAGTACTTC. Residues: CASSSGQSQETQYF.